These 12 T cell receptor beta chains came from one sample sequenced in a study of blood T cell repertoires in COVID-19. The repertoire was sequenced with immunoSEQ multiplex PCR; TCRdb's copy has only in-frame clones and lacks some. Of 15,000 or so clones in the sample, approximately 83% were seen once. The material sequenced was peripheral blood. The source of these receptors is a human donor in a cohort sampled during active COVID-19.

This clone was counted a few times. The rearrangement links TRBV14 to TRBJ2-7; a possible D gene is TRBD1 (6 bases). The CDR3 runs to 14 residues. The V end lost 0 bases, the J end lost 9 bases, and 15 bases lay between the germline ends. Germline CDR1 is SGHDN and CDR2 is FVKESK. This CDR3 is CASSQEYRVERQYF. For the CDR3, the DNA is TGTGCCAGCAGCCAAGAATACAGGGTCGAAAGGCAGTACTTC.

The chain joins TRBV4-3 to TRBJ2-7; D may be TRBD1 (6 bases). The ends were cut back, 4 bases at V and 2 bases at J, with 15 bases in the middle. This CDR3 region has 15 residues. CDR1 is LGHNA, CDR2 YSLEER, per germline. The CDR3 DNA is TGCGCCAGCAGCCGCACCAATCAGGGGCCCTACGAGCAGTACTTC. Its protein product is CASSRTNQGPYEQYF.

The rearrangement links TRBV11-3 to TRBJ2-1; the match to TRBD2 covers 13 bases. CDR3 length: 13 residues. V shed 2 bases, J shed 13 bases, and the junction held 2 bases outside the gene matches. Germline-derived CDR1 and CDR2 are SGHNT and YENEEA. CDR3 sequence (DNA): TGTGCCAGCAGCTTAACTAGCGGGGGGGTTCAGTTCTTC. It specifies CASSLTSGGVQFF.

The gene calls are TRBV27 and TRBJ2-1; D call uncertain. Germline V gene data show CDR1 as MNHEY and CDR2 as SMNVEV (reference sequence). The V end was cut by 7 bases, the J end by 4 bases, with 11 bases between. The CDR3 runs 13 residues. The CDR3 DNA follows: TGTGCCAGCAAGGTTGACTGGTACAATGAGCAGTTCTTC. Translated: CASKVDWYNEQFF.

Here the CDR3 DNA reads TGTGCCAGCAGCGTAGGTCCCGAGGGAAACACCATATATTTT. Translation: CASSVGPEGNTIYF. The chain couples TRBV9 to TRBJ1-3, with D unclear. Germline V gives CDR1 SGDLS, CDR2 YYNGEE. The CDR3 has 14 residues. Trimming cost V 0 bases and J 4 bases, with 8 bases left between them.

This clone was found a few times. The V and J genes are TRBV5-6 and TRBJ2-2; D possibly corresponds to TRBD1 (5 bases). The CDR3 contains 14 residues. The germline CDR1 and CDR2 sequences are SGHDT and YYEEEE. V gave up 1 base and J gave up 7 bases, with 11 bases separating them. The CDR3: CASSLNQGIGELFF. DNA for the CDR3: TGTGCCAGCAGCTTGAACCAGGGAATCGGGGAGCTGTTTTTT.

The chain has TRBV10-3 and TRBJ1-1; tentative D call: TRBD1 (5 bases). The CDR3 sequence is 13 residues long. Germline V CDR1 and CDR2: ENHRY, SYGVKD. V gave up 3 bases and J gave up 1 base, with 6 bases separating them. Here the CDR3 DNA reads TGTGCCATCAGTGAACAGGAGAACACTGAAGCTTTCTTT. Translating it yields CAISEQENTEAFF.

This clone was found once. This chain connects TRBV7-2 to TRBJ2-7; the D gene is possibly TRBD2 (5 bases). Germline loops: CDR1 SGHTA, CDR2 FQGNSA. V lost 0 bases, J lost 4 bases, and 13 bases lay in between. The CDR3 has 15 amino acids. The CDR3 here is CASSLAVNGVYEQYF. The CDR3 DNA reads TGTGCCAGCAGCTTAGCCGTAAACGGGGTATACGAGCAGTACTTC.

The chain is built from TRBV9 and TRBJ1-5; 7 nucleotides match TRBD1. V shed 3 bases and J 0 bases; nucleotides not matched to a gene: 3. The CDR3 is made up of 15 amino acids. The germline gives CDR1 SGDLS, CDR2 YYNGEE. CDR3 region: CASSAGQYSNQPQHF. CDR3 DNA sequence: TGTGCCAGCAGCGCGGGACAGTATAGCAATCAGCCCCAGCATTTT. Supplemented by reference TRBV9 and TRBJ1-5, the full variable domain reads DSGVTQTPKHLITATGQRVTLRCSPRSGDLSVYWYQQSLDQGLQFLIQYYNGEERAKGNILERFSAQQFPDLHSELNLSSLELGDSALYFCASSAGQYSNQPQHFGDGTRLSIL.

The chain uses TRBV7-3 and TRBJ2-3, with D unclear. This CDR3 spans 14 amino acids. Between the trimmed V and J ends, which lost 1 base and 0 bases, there was a span of 5 bases. The germline CDR1 and CDR2 sequences are SGHTA and FQGTGA. CDR3 sequence: CASSLSPSTDTQYF. The CDR3 DNA reads as TGTGCCAGCAGCTTAAGTCCGAGCACAGATACGCAGTATTTT. The full variable domain, with the rest looked up from reference TRBV7-3 and TRBJ2-3, is GAGVSQTPSNKVTEKGKYVELRCDPISGHTALYWYRQSLGQGPEFLIYFQGTGAADDSGLPNDRFFAVRPEGSVSTLKIQRTERGDSAVYLCASSLSPSTDTQYFGPGTRLTVL.

The rearrangement joins TRBV6-2 or TRBV6-3 to TRBJ2-1; a possible D gene is TRBD2 (6 bases). Germline V CDR1 and CDR2: MNHEY, SVGEGT. Trimming took 6 bases from V and 11 from J, leaving 11 bases between them. The CDR3 contains 11 residues. Here the CDR3 reads CASSPGTQQFF. As DNA, the CDR3 is TGTGCCAGCAGCCCCGGGACTCAGCAGTTCTTC.

J is TRBJ2-6 and V is TRBV7-3; a possible D gene is TRBD1 (5 bases). The CDR3 totals 17 residues. Germline CDR1 and CDR2: SGHTA and FQGTGA. Between the trimmed V and J ends, which lost 2 bases and 0 bases, there was a span of 11 bases. The chain's CDR3 is CASSLLGHPSGANVLTF. In DNA, the CDR3 is TGTGCCAGCAGCTTATTAGGACATCCCTCTGGGGCCAACGTCCTGACTTTC.